This passage covers 17 T cell receptor beta chains from one sample sequenced in a study of T cell responses to AZD1222 COVID-19 vaccine (dated by TCRdb to about 2021). The library was prepared using the immunoSEQ multiplex PCR assay. TCRdb re-hosts the immuneACCESS table, in-frame sequences only. Its copies lack some clones; in the studies checked, an unresolved V gene accounts for under half of them, and the cause for the rest is not known. In this sample the table shows more than 150,000 clones, more than 75% of which occur a single time. The ten largest account for roughly 9.7% of the sample. The meaning of the sample's time point label: about 28 days (+/-7) after the second vaccine dose. The sample in question was peripheral blood, obtained 28 days after the second AZD1222 dose. These receptors came from an adult who received the AZD1222 COVID-19 vaccine.

The chain couples TRBV14 to TRBJ1-5; D uncertain. Germline CDR1 reads SGHDN; CDR2 reads FVKESK. V was cut by 1 base and J by 6 bases, with 13 bases left in between. CDR3 length equals 15 residues. As DNA, the CDR3 is TGTGCCAGCAGCCAAGGTGGAATCACAAGTCAGCCCCAGCATTTT. Encoded protein: CASSQGGITSQPQHF.

The V gene is TRBV2, the J gene TRBJ2-7; no firm D call. This CDR3 is built from 15 residues. Germline CDR1 is SNHLY and CDR2 is FYNNEI. Trimming removed 5 bases from V and 0 bases from J, with 14 bases in between. CDR3 sequence reads: CASSKDRTLSYEQYF. CDR3 bases: TGTGCCAGCAGTAAGGACCGCACCCTCTCCTACGAGCAGTACTTC.

The chain links TRBV28 to TRBJ1-3; D perhaps matches TRBD1 (6 bases). The CDR3 has 14 amino acids. Germline V gene data show CDR1 as MDHEN and CDR2 as SYDVKM. V was pared by 6 bases and J by 4 bases, with 13 bases between. The chain's CDR3 is CASSSGGAGNTIYF. The CDR3 DNA follows: TGTGCCAGCAGCTCCGGGGGCGCCGGAAACACCATATATTTT.

The rearrangement links TRBV7-9 to TRBJ1-1; D possibly corresponds to TRBD1 (6 bases). Trimming shortened V by 5 bases and J by 7 bases, and 11 bases separated the two germline ends. Germline loops: CDR1 SEHNR, CDR2 FQNEAQ (reference sequence). The CDR3 consists of 12 residues. Here the CDR3 reads CASSRGTNEAFF. In DNA form, the CDR3 reads TGTGCCAGCAGCCGCGGGACAAATGAAGCTTTCTTT. Based on the CDR3 plus reference TRBV7-9 and TRBJ1-1, the full variable domain is DTGVSQNPRHKITKRGQNVTFRCDPISEHNRLYWYRQTLGQGPEFLTYFQNEAQLEKSRLLSDRFSAERPKGSFSTLEIQRTEQGDSAMYLCASSRGTNEAFFGQGTRLTVV.

The chain uses TRBV19 and TRBJ1-2; D gene unclear. This CDR3 comprises 12 residues. Germline CDR1 and CDR2: LNHDA and SQIVND (reference sequence). V was cut by 11 bases and J by 1 base, with 11 bases left in between. CDR3 loop: CAAQSSNYGYTF. CDR3 bases: TGTGCCGCGCAAAGCAGTAACTATGGCTACACCTTC. Full variable domain (outside the CDR3, taken from reference TRBV19 and TRBJ1-2): DGGITQSPKYLFRKEGQNVTLSCEQNLNHDAMYWYRQDPGQGLRLIYYSQIVNDFQKGDIAEGYSVSREKKESFPLTVTSAQKNPTAFYLCAAQSSNYGYTFGSGTRLTVV.

V is TRBV4-3 and J is TRBJ2-4, with 7 bases identical to TRBD1. V gave up 1 base and J gave up 0 bases; unmatched junction bases: 3. Germline CDR1 and CDR2: LGHNA and YSLEER. The CDR3 contains 16 residues. The CDR3 bases are TGCGCCAGCAGCCAAGGGCAGGGGGTAGCCAAAAACATTCAGTACTTC. Translating gives CASSQGQGVAKNIQYF.

This chain uses TRBV11-2 with TRBJ2-5; no clear D gene. Germline V gives CDR1 SGHAT, CDR2 FQNNGV. The V and J ends lost 6 bases and 4 bases respectively, with 15 bases between them. The CDR3 covers 14 residues. This CDR3 is CASSPAGRPETQYF. CDR3 coding DNA: TGTGCCAGCAGTCCTGCCGGCAGACCAGAGACCCAGTACTTC.

CDR3 nucleotide sequence: TGTGCCAGTAGTATTAGGACCAGCTACGAGCAGTACTTC. Amino acid sequence: CASSIRTSYEQYF. This rearrangement joins TRBV19 to TRBJ2-7, with D unresolved. The CDR3 loop spans 13 amino acids. V gave up 3 bases and J gave up 3 bases, with 9 bases separating them. Germline values: CDR1 LNHDA, CDR2 SQIVND (reference sequence).

This chain uses TRBV18 with TRBJ1-5; 9 positions match TRBD1. CDR3 size: 15 residues. CDR1 and CDR2 from the germline V gene are KGHSH and LQKENI. The V and J ends lost 2 bases and 1 base, in that order; junction bases with no gene match: 0. The CDR3 reads CASSPGQGSNQPQHF. The CDR3, as DNA: TGTGCCAGCTCACCAGGACAGGGGAGCAATCAGCCCCAGCATTTT.

The rearrangement uses TRBV5-3 and TRBJ1-1; 10 bases match TRBD1. TRBV5-3 is annotated as an ORF whose role is uncertain. V dropped 5 bases and J dropped 0; count of bases not matched to a gene: 7. CDR3 length equals 16 residues. The CDR3 reads CARRWTGGPMNTEAFF. In nucleotides, the CDR3 is TGTGCCAGAAGATGGACAGGGGGGCCGATGAACACTGAAGCTTTCTTT.

The gene calls are TRBV6-5 and TRBJ1-3; perhaps TRBD1 as D (5 bases). V was pared by 7 bases and J by 0 bases, with 10 bases between. Germline assignment: CDR1 MNHEY and CDR2 SVGAGI. This CDR3 spans 14 amino acids. The CDR3 loop is CASKDTLSGNTIYF. CDR3 coding DNA: TGTGCCAGCAAGGACACCCTCTCTGGAAACACCATATATTTT.

The J gene is TRBJ2-3, the V gene TRBV10-3, with D hard to call. CDR1 and CDR2 (germline): ENHRY, SYGVKD. The CDR3 has 13 amino acids. V lost 8 bases, J lost 1 base, and 10 bases lay in between. DNA for the CDR3: TGTGCCATCCAAATCGGCGGCACAGATACGCAGTATTTT. Translated: CAIQIGGTDTQYF.

The gene calls are TRBV6-5 and TRBJ2-2; no clear D gene. Per the germline V gene, CDR1 is MNHEY and CDR2 is SVGAGI. Trimming cost V 0 bases and J 7 bases, with 3 bases left between them. The CDR3 length is 12 residues. The CDR3 loop reads CASSYSDGELFF. Written as DNA, the CDR3 is TGTGCCAGCAGTTACTCAGACGGGGAGCTGTTTTTT.

J is TRBJ2-7 and V is TRBV20-1; maybe TRBD2 (6 bases). From germline, CDR1 is DFQATT and CDR2 SNEGSKA (reference sequence). CDR3 length: 14 amino acids. Trimming took off 3 bases at V and 2 bases at J, with 14 bases between the two ends. This CDR3 is CSASKGSSAYEQYF. DNA for the CDR3: TGCAGTGCTAGTAAGGGGTCTAGCGCCTACGAGCAGTACTTC.

CDR3 coding DNA: TGTGCCTTGAAGAAGTCACTAAACAATGAGCAGTTCTTC. Translating gives CALKKSLNNEQFF. V is TRBV6-5 and J is TRBJ2-1; D is ambiguous. The CDR3 has 13 amino acids. Per germline, CDR1 MNHEY and CDR2 SVGAGI. The V gene lost 11 bases and the J gene lost 5 bases, with 16 bases spanning the gap.

The rearrangement uses TRBV19 and TRBJ1-6; tentative D call: TRBD1 (5 bases). The germline V and J ends were trimmed by 7 bases and 7 bases, with 11 bases remaining between them. This CDR3 is 13 amino acids long. CDR1 and CDR2 from the germline V gene are LNHDA and SQIVND (reference sequence). This CDR3 reads CASKTPGNSPLHF. In DNA form, the CDR3 reads TGTGCCAGTAAGACCCCAGGGAATTCACCCCTCCACTTT.

The chain couples TRBV5-5 to TRBJ1-3; TRBD1 might be the D (5 bases). The CDR3 sequence is 14 residues long. Germline V gives CDR1 SGHKS, CDR2 YYEKEE (reference sequence). Trimming left V 3 bases short and J 2 bases short, with 9 bases between. The CDR3 is CASSSLGPGNTIYF. In DNA, the CDR3 is TGTGCCAGCAGCTCTCTGGGGCCTGGAAACACCATATATTTT. Combining the CDR3 with reference TRBV5-5 and TRBJ1-3 gives the whole variable domain DAGVTQSPTHLIKTRGQQVTLRCSPISGHKSVSWYQQVLGQGPQFIFQYYEKEERGRGNFPDRFSARQFPNYSSELNVNALLLGDSALYLCASSSLGPGNTIYFGEGSWLTVV.